This T cell receptor beta chain was sequenced in a study of neurological immune-mediated disorders. TCRdb reprocessed the 5' RACE reads via MiXCR and lists one record per CDR3 protein. The sample carries about 120,000 distinct CDR3 sequences, roughly 3.2% recorded once. Regarding the study as a whole: The authors found no clinical or MRI feature associated with the multiple sclerosis repertoire cluster.

This CDR3 spans 13 amino acids. Germline CDR1 reads GTSNPN; CDR2 reads SVGIG (reference sequence). Notes on this clonotype: Its antigen is unknown. A clone one base away is much larger, so this may be a read error.

The V and J genes are TRBV30 and TRBJ1-5; TRBD1 is a possible D gene (5 bases). Material for sequencing was PBMCs. This TCR came from a woman aged 25 to 39 with multiple sclerosis. The CDR3 here is CAWRGGTGEPQNF. CDR3 in DNA: TGTGCCTGGAGGGGGGGTACCGGAGAGCCCCAGAATTTT.